Below, one T cell receptor (beta chain) is given with its context. As yet, its antigen is unknown. Use of 60 Vbeta and 13 Jbeta primers characterized the PCR. The data were produced by immunoSEQ multiplex PCR, yet TCRdb's version contains in-frame clones alone and is incomplete. The sample includes 65,000 to 90,000 clones, about four fifths of them seen just once. The data were taken from a study of cytomegalovirus exposure and HLA in healthy donors. The study's findings and limits: The study listed under 200 cytomegalovirus-associated TCR beta chains. Analysis performed later showed TCR beta chains linked to HLA being more clonally expanded than equally common others. About 87% or about 30% of the time was how often most TCR beta V segments were productive, according to an earlier analysis.

CDR1 LGHNA and CDR2 YSLEER come from the germline V gene. Trimming stripped 0 bases from V and 8 bases from J, with 13 bases between. The CDR3 totals 15 residues. The specimen was PBMCs. The rearrangement uses TRBV4-3 and TRBJ1-4; D not resolved. The receptor was isolated from a woman between 35 and 50 years old in good health and CMV-seropositive. DNA for the CDR3: TGCGCCAGCAGCCAAGACAACTTACCCAGGGAAAAACTGTTTTTT. Translation: CASSQDNLPREKLFF.